What follows describes a single T cell receptor (beta chain). Authors' processing steps: Estimated nucleated cell counts came from reference gene primer amplification. Clones were read by immunoSEQ multiplex PCR, and TCRdb kept only the in-frame ones, dropping some. V and J calls and clone size follow that table, whereas D and trimming were derived from the DNA. There are over 250,000 clones in the sample; 75% to 95% occur only once, and roughly 2.7% lies in the top ten. This entry comes from a study of blood T cell repertoires in COVID-19. On the study more broadly: The cDNA or gDNA used as material had been derived from T cells, B-cell-depleted T cells, or PBMCs.

The sequence came from a person under 35 with COVID-19, enrolled during active disease. Sequencing was performed on peripheral blood.

This chain's CDR3 is CASSIGTVSYEQYF. In DNA form, the CDR3 reads TGTGCCAGCAGCATCGGGACAGTATCCTACGAGCAGTACTTC. The J gene is TRBJ2-7, the V gene TRBV7-2; 7 bases fit TRBD1. The CDR3 contains 14 residues. The trim removed 5 bases at V and 1 base at J, leaving 5 bases unmatched. Looked up from germline, CDR1 is SGHTA and CDR2 is FQGNSA.